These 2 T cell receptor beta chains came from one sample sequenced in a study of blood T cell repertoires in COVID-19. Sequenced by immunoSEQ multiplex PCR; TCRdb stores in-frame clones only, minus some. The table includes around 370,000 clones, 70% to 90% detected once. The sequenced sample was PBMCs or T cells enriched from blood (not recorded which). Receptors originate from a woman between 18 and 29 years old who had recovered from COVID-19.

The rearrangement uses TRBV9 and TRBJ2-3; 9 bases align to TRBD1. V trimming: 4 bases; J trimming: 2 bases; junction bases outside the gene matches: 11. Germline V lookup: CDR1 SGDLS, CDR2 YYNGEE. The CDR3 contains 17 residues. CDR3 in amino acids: CASSSHSGTGITDTQYF. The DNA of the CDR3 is TGTGCCAGCAGCTCACATTCGGGGACAGGGATCACAGATACGCAGTATTTT. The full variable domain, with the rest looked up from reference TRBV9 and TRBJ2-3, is DSGVTQTPKHLITATGQRVTLRCSPRSGDLSVYWYQQSLDQGLQFLIQYYNGEERAKGNILERFSAQQFPDLHSELNLSSLELGDSALYFCASSSHSGTGITDTQYFGPGTRLTVL.

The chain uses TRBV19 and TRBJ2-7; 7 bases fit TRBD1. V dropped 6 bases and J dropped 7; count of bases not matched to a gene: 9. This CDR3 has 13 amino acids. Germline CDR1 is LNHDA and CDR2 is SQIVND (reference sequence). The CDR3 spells CASRMTGTLEQYF. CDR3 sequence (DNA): TGTGCCAGTAGAATGACAGGGACCTTGGAGCAGTACTTC. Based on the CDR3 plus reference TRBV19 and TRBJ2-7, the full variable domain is DGGITQSPKYLFRKEGQNVTLSCEQNLNHDAMYWYRQDPGQGLRLIYYSQIVNDFQKGDIAEGYSVSREKKESFPLTVTSAQKNPTAFYLCASRMTGTLEQYFGPGTRLTVT.